The T cell receptor (beta chain) described here comes from a study of shared clonotypes between healthy human individuals. Study background: CD4 naive and CD4 memory each took three plates per donor, while CD8 naive took two and CD8 memory one. Study conclusions and caveats: Naive CD4 clonotype sharing across four donors was approximately 5%.

Sorted-subset replicate PCRs used 150 to 200 ng DNA, approximately 33,000 T cell genomes. Libraries were prepared by immunoSEQ multiplex PCR; TCRdb keeps only in-frame clonotypes and omits some of them. The data show millions of clones, 90% to 95% seen once. Donors included only healthy HIV-negative adults lacking recent acute infections or vaccinations. Comment on this clone: Its specificity is not known.

The material sequenced was naive CD4+ T cells sorted from blood. Subset specified: CD45RA+ positively selected. The source is a man between 18 and 35 years old in good health.

The CDR3: CASSRGLGQPQHF. The CDR3 DNA reads as TGCGCCAGCAGCCGGGGCTTGGGTCAGCCCCAGCATTTT. The chain is built from TRBV4-1 and TRBJ1-5, with D tentatively TRBD1 (5 bases). V lost 4 bases and J 6 bases, leaving 10 bases between the germline ends. CDR1 is MGHRA and CDR2 is YSYEKL in the germline V gene. This CDR3 comprises 13 residues.